This T cell receptor (beta chain) is from a study of blood T cell repertoires in COVID-19. Authors' analysis steps: Estimates of nucleated cell counts were drawn from the amplification of reference gene primers. The method was immunoSEQ multiplex PCR; TCRdb's version includes in-frame clones alone and lacks a portion of them. V and J calls and clone size are those listed in that table; D and trimming were worked out from the DNA. The data contain tens of thousands of clones, over 75% of them seen just once; the ten biggest clones take up about 3.2%. Material for sequencing was peripheral blood. The TCR sequence derives from a man between 65 and 85 years old with COVID-19, enrolled during active disease.

This CDR3 is CASSPEGEQFF. DNA of the CDR3: TGTGCCAGCTCACCAGAGGGTGAGCAGTTCTTC. The chain combines TRBV18 with TRBJ2-1, with D possibly being TRBD2 (5 bases). The CDR3 sequence is 11 residues long. V gave up 2 bases and J gave up 9 bases, with 5 bases separating them. Per germline, CDR1 KGHSH and CDR2 LQKENI.